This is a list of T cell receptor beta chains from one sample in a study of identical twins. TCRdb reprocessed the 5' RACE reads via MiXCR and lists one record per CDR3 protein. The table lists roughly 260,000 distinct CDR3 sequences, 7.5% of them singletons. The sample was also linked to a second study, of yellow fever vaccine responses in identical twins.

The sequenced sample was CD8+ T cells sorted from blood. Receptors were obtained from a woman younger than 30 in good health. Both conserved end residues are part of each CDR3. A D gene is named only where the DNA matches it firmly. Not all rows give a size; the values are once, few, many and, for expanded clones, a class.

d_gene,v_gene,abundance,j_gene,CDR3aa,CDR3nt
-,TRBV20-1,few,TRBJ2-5,CSARGPESQETQYF,TGCAGTGCTAGAGGCCCGGAAAGCCAAGAGACCCAGTACTTC
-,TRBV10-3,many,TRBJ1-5,CAISVSRGTQPQHF,TGTGCCATCAGTGTTTCTAGGGGGACTCAGCCCCAGCATTTT
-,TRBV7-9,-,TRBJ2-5,CASSPTDNNQETQYF,TGTGCCAGCAGCCCCACAGATAACAACCAAGAGACCCAGTACTTC
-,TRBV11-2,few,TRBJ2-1,CASSLVPLEYANEQFF,TGTGCCAGCAGCTTAGTCCCGCTAGAATACGCCAATGAGCAGTTCTTC
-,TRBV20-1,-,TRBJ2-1,CSARADNEQFF,TGCAGTGCTAGAGCCGACAATGAGCAGTTCTTC
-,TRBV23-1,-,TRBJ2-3,CASSQSGPLPGGTDTQYF,TGCGCCAGCAGTCAATCGGGGCCCTTGCCAGGAGGCACAGATACGCAGTATTTT
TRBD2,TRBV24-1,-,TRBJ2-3,CATSDMSGGLDTQYF,TGTGCCACCAGTGACATGAGCGGGGGGCTCGATACGCAGTATTTT
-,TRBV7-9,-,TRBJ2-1,CASSLEIDEQFF,TGTGCCAGCAGCTTAGAAATCGATGAGCAGTTCTTC
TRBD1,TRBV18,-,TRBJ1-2,CASSPPGQGYGYTF,TGTGCCAGCTCACCACCGGGACAGGGGTATGGCTACACCTTC
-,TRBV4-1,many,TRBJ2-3,CASSQDYSITDTQYF,TGCGCCAGCAGCCAAGATTATAGTATCACAGATACGCAGTATTTT
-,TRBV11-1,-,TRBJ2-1,CASSPKRNEQFF,TGTGCCAGCAGCCCTAAAAGAAATGAGCAGTTCTTC
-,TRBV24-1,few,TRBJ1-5,CATSDGGKGNQPQHF,TGTGCCACCAGTGATGGTGGTAAGGGCAATCAGCCCCAGCATTTT
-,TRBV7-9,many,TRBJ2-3,CASSHRDENTDTQYF,TGTGCCAGCAGCCACCGGGACGAAAACACAGATACGCAGTATTTT
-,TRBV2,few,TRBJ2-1,CASSDYTEAPNNEQFF,TGTGCCAGCAGTGATTACACGGAGGCGCCTAACAATGAGCAGTTCTTC
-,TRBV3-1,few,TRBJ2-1,CASSQDVRGYEQFF,TGTGCCAGCAGCCAAGATGTCCGGGGGTATGAGCAGTTCTTC
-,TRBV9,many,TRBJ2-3,CASSPPRSTDTQYF,TGTGCCAGCAGCCCCCCCAGGAGCACAGATACGCAGTATTTT
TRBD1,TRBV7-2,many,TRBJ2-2,CASSPPGQGITGELFF,TGTGCCAGCAGCCCGCCGGGACAGGGAATCACCGGGGAGCTGTTTTTT
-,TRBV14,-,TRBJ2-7,CASSHAGPYYEQYF,TGTGCCAGCAGCCATGCCGGGCCCTACTACGAGCAGTACTTC
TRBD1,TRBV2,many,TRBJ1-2,CASRGQGAHGYTF,TGTGCCAGCAGGGGACAGGGGGCGCATGGCTACACCTTC
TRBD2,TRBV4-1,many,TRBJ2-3,CASSQGWTSYGDTQYF,TGCGCCAGCAGCCAAGGGTGGACTAGCTACGGAGATACGCAGTATTTT
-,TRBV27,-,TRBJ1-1,CASSLHREVNTEAFF,TGTGCCAGCAGTTTACACAGGGAGGTGAACACTGAAGCTTTCTTT
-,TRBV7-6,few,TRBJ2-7,CASSLGAGAVYEQYF,TGTGCCAGCAGCTTAGGCGCAGGGGCAGTATACGAGCAGTACTTC
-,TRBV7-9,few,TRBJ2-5,CASSRNRETQETQYF,TGTGCCAGCAGCCGAAACAGGGAGACCCAAGAGACCCAGTACTTC
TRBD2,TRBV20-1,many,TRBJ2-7,CSARDGRFVLADLYEQYF,TGCAGTGCTAGAGATGGGCGGTTCGTCCTAGCGGACTTATACGAGCAGTACTTC
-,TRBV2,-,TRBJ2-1,CASSEAGWNEQFF,TGTGCCAGCAGTGAGGCGGGCTGGAATGAGCAGTTCTTC
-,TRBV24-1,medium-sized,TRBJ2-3,CATSDRDTRTDTQYF,TGTGCCACCAGTGACCGGGACACTAGAACAGATACGCAGTATTTT
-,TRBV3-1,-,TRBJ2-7,CASSQPGFPYEQYF,TGTGCCAGCAGCCAACCCGGCTTCCCCTACGAGCAGTACTTC
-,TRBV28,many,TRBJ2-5,CASSLGQQETQYF,TGTGCCAGCAGCTTGGGGCAGCAAGAGACCCAGTACTTC
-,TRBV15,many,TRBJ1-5,CATSRAQEGLGNQPQHF,TGTGCCACCAGCAGAGCCCAAGAGGGGCTAGGCAATCAGCCCCAGCATTTT